This TCR beta chain derives from a study of shared clonotypes between healthy human individuals. Germline assignment: CDR1 MNHNS and CDR2 SASEGT. The V and J ends lost 6 bases and 2 bases, in that order; junction bases with no gene match: 7. CDR3 length equals 15 residues. Naive CD8 cells lacked CD45RO, underwent positive selection for CCR7 and left out terminally differentiated effector memory CD45RA+ cells. Repertoires were generated with immunoSEQ multiplex PCR, while TCRdb's copy carries only in-frame clones and drops some. The sample consists of a few hundred thousand clones, 95% to 96% of them appearing once.

Sequenced material: naive CD8+ T cells sorted from blood. The receptor's source is a woman under 40 in good health. This chain connects TRBV6-1 to TRBJ2-7, with 10 bases that match TRBD2. The DNA for the CDR3 is TGTGCCAGCAGCGCAATCGGACTAGCGGCCTACGAGCAGTACTTC. This encodes CASSAIGLAAYEQYF.